This T cell receptor (beta chain) comes out of a study of CD8+CD57+ T cells in acquired aplastic anemia. Study as a whole: Sorted cells (CD4+ and CD8+) yielded DNA amounts that averaged approximately 3.1 ug. For CD4+ cells, healthy donors had an average of approximately 9.8 million reads.

This clonotype was detected many times. Its target is not known. Germline CDR1 and CDR2: SGDLS and YYNGEE. The CDR3 is made up of 15 amino acids. V was clipped by 0 bases and J by 4 bases, with 8 bases between them. Study conclusions and caveats: Roughly 27 sequences, all CD8+ CDR3, were shared between patients and controls. CD8+ Simpson's diversity in patients was not significantly different from that in controls.

The template for TCR beta VDJ and CDR3 sequence profiling was genomic DNA. TCRdb itself ran the reads through MiXCR, one entry per CDR3 protein. The sample consists of about 210,000 distinct CDR3 sequences, 34% of them appearing once. The source of this sequence is a human donor in good health, serving as a control. Sequencing was carried out using sorted CD4+, CD8+, or CD8+CD57+ T cells (not recorded which) from PBMCs. The rearrangement joins TRBV9 to TRBJ2-6, with D maybe TRBD2 (5 bases). The CDR3 reads CASSVGGSGANVLTF. The DNA for the CDR3 is TGTGCCAGCAGCGTAGGAGGGTCCGGGGCCAACGTCCTGACTTTC.